These 30 T cell receptor beta chains share one sample of origin, sequenced in a study of tumor and adjacent non-tumor tissue in lung cancer. RNA was extracted from bulk tissue without any cell sorting. The library came from three nested PCR rounds adapted from ARM-PCR protocols. Using its own MiXCR run on the multiplex PCR reads, TCRdb lists one record per CDR3 protein. The sample shows 70,000 to 90,000 distinct CDR3 sequences, approximately 79% of them seen only once. The sequencing sample was made of lung tumor tissue. The receptor set was obtained from a woman aged 45-65 years with non-small cell lung cancer.

The CDR3, as DNA: TGTGCCAGCAGCCGTGAGAGGGGGCAGAACCAGTACTTC. Amino acid sequence: CASSRERGQNQYF. V and J are TRBV11-2 and TRBJ2-5; 7 bases agree with TRBD1. CDR1 and CDR2 from the germline V gene are SGHAT and FQNNGV. This CDR3 has 13 amino acids. The V gene end was trimmed by 5 bases and the J gene end by 10 bases; junction bases not matched to a gene: 10.

The chain is built from TRBV10-1 and TRBJ2-3; tentatively, D is TRBD2 (6 bases). With 5 bases removed from V and 7 bases from J, the gap between germline ends came to 10 bases. Germline CDR1 reads WNHNN; CDR2 reads SYGVQD (reference sequence). This CDR3 has 12 residues. This chain's CDR3 is CASSQEGNTQYF. CDR3 sequence (DNA): TGCGCCAGCAGTCAGGAGGGAAATACGCAGTATTTT.

This clonotype was observed a single time. Germline and junction disagree at one end, which may indicate a read error. This rearrangement joins TRBV6-6 to TRBJ2-3; D not resolved. This CDR3 spans 14 amino acids. CDR1 is MNHNY, CDR2 SVGAGI, per germline (reference sequence). This CDR3 is CTSSFQSFTDTHYF. The CDR3 coding sequence is TGTACCAGCAGTTTCCAGTCTTTCACAGATACGCATTATTTT.

The rearrangement links TRBV20-1 to TRBJ2-1, with 8 nucleotides matching TRBD2. With 3 bases clipped from V and 10 bases from J, the junction kept 11 bases outside the gene matches. The germline V gene encodes CDR1 DFQATT and CDR2 SNEGSKA (reference sequence). The CDR3 is 14 residues long. CDR3 DNA sequence: TGCAGTGCTAGCAGCGGGAGTACGCGCAAAGAGCAGTTCTTC. Its protein is CSASSGSTRKEQFF.

On this clonotype: The conserved phenylalanine or tryptophan is not found at the CDR3 terminus, so this likely reflects a read error. V gene TRBV5-5 combines with J gene TRBJ1-5; D might be TRBD1 (5 bases). The germline gives CDR1 SGHKS, CDR2 YYEKEE (reference sequence). The CDR3 is 14 residues long. The V gene lost 4 bases and the J gene lost 7 bases, with 15 bases spanning the gap. CDR3 nucleotides: TGTGCCAGCAGCGGGGGGGGTTTCGTCCAGCCCCAGCATCTT. Its translation: CASSGGGFVQPQHL.

With respect to this clonotype: A junction end diverges from the germline sequence, so it may reflect a read error. The J gene is TRBJ1-4, the V gene TRBV4-2; 7 positions match TRBD1. In germline, CDR1 is LGHNA, CDR2 YNFKEQ. The CDR3 spans 15 residues. CDR3 DNA: TGTGGCAGCAGCCAAGTCGAGGGGGCCGGGGAAAAACCGTCTTTT. It encodes CGSSQVEGAGEKPSF.

A remark on this clonotype: One end of the junction does not line up with germline, which may come from a read error. This chain uses TRBV28 with TRBJ2-5; 7 nucleotides align to TRBD1. CDR3 length: 15 amino acids. CDR1 and CDR2 from the germline V gene are MDHEN and SYDVKM. CDR3 bases: TGTGACAGCAGGCAAATAGGGGGCGCTGAGAAGACCCAGTACTTC. As protein: CDSRQIGGAEKTQYF. Variable domain in full (rest from reference TRBV28 and TRBJ2-5): DVKVTQSSRYLVKRTGEKVFLECVQDMDHENMFWYRQDPGLGLRLIYFSYDVKMKEKGDIPEGYSVSREKKERFSLILESASTNQTSMYLCDSRQIGGAEKTQYFGPGTRLLVL.

This clonotype was detected once. This CDR3 fails to terminate in the conserved phenylalanine or tryptophan, so it likely reflects a read error. The chain links TRBV12-3 or TRBV12-4 to TRBJ2-7, with a weak D call TRBD1 (5 bases). With 6 bases removed from V and 7 bases from J, the gap between germline ends came to 13 bases. This CDR3 has 12 residues. The CDR3 DNA reads as TGTGCCAGCAGCCGACAGCTTGGGGAGCAGTACTTA. Protein: CASSRQLGEQYL.

This clonotype appeared a single time. The chain couples TRBV5-4 to TRBJ2-3; 8 nucleotides agree with TRBD2. J lost 3 bases, V lost 5 bases, and 14 bases had no gene match. Germline CDR1 SGHNT, CDR2 YYREEE (reference sequence). This CDR3 spans 17 amino acids. CDR3 in DNA: TGTGCCAGCAGTTACCCATCGGGAGGGCGTATTACAGATACGCAGTATTTT. Amino acid sequence: CASSYPSGGRITDTQYF. The full variable domain, rest sourced from reference TRBV5-4 and TRBJ2-3, is ETGVTQSPTHLIKTRGQQVTLRCSSQSGHNTVSWYQQALGQGPQFIFQYYREEENGRGNFPPRFSGLQFPNYSSELNVNALELDDSALYLCASSYPSGGRITDTQYFGPGTRLTVL.

The CDR3 protein is CTSSSHRRLDSPLHF. DNA of the CDR3: TGTACTAGCAGTTCGCACAGGAGGCTAGATTCACCCCTCCACTTT. The chain uses TRBV28 and TRBJ1-6, with D perhaps TRBD1 (5 bases). The CDR3 runs 15 residues. The germline CDR1 and CDR2 sequences are MDHEN and SYDVKM.

A word on this clonotype: Sequence at one end of the junction differs from germline and may be a read error. CDR3 sequence (DNA): TGTGCCAGTAGCTTGGTGAGCTGTGAAGCTTTCTTT. This sequence encodes CASSLVSCEAFF. The genes are TRBV5-6 and TRBJ1-1; D not certain. Germline CDR1 reads SGHDT; CDR2 reads YYEEEE. The CDR3 is 12 amino acids.

The chain uses TRBV6-1 and TRBJ2-5; D possibly corresponds to TRBD1 (5 bases). Germline-derived CDR1 and CDR2 are MNHNS and SASEGT. The CDR3 is 15 amino acids. Trimming removed 6 bases at V and 4 bases at J, with 18 bases between. The CDR3 is CASRFGHSRGETQYF. The CDR3 DNA reads as TGTGCCAGCAGGTTCGGACATTCAAGGGGAGAGACCCAGTACTTC.

For this clonotype: The junction and the germline gene differ at one end; a read error may be behind it. The V and J genes are TRBV19 and TRBJ2-1; possible D gene TRBD2, 5 bases. CDR1 is LNHDA, CDR2 SQIVND, per germline (reference sequence). The CDR3 is made up of 15 amino acids. CDR3 sequence: CASSSGSASVNEQPF. CDR3 nucleotide sequence: TGTGCCAGTAGTAGCGGTAGCGCCAGTGTTAATGAGCAGCCCTTC. Based on the CDR3 plus reference TRBV19 and TRBJ2-1, the full variable domain is DGGITQSPKYLFRKEGQNVTLSCEQNLNHDAMYWYRQDPGQGLRLIYYSQIVNDFQKGDIAEGYSVSREKKESFPLTVTSAQKNPTAFYLCASSSGSASVNEQPFGPGTRLTVL.

About this clonotype: Just one base apart from a much larger clone, this may be a read error. The chain uses TRBV20-1 and TRBJ2-5, with 7 bases lining up with TRBD1. Germline CDR1 reads DFQATT; CDR2 reads SNEGSKA (reference sequence). The CDR3 extends over 17 amino acids. As DNA, the CDR3 is TGCAGTGCTGCACCGGGACAGAGGGCGCCCGCCCAAGAGACCCGGTACTTC. Encoded protein: CSAAPGQRAPAQETRYF.

As regards this clonotype: One end of the junction does not line up with germline, which may come from a read error. The chain couples TRBV6-2 or TRBV6-3 to TRBJ2-5; D remains ambiguous. Germline V CDR1 and CDR2: MNHEY, SVGEGT. CDR3 length: 15 residues. CDR3 DNA sequence: TGTGGCAGCAGTTACGGTACCTGGAGCGAAGAGACCCAGTACTTC. Translated, it gives CGSSYGTWSEETQYF.

As concerns this clonotype: Here the CDR3 omits its conserved ending phenylalanine or tryptophan, so a read error is the likely source. It is unclear where the CDR3 begins or ends on the DNA, so no DNA is shown, and the CDR3 is as TCRdb lists it. The chain uses TRBV20-1 and TRBJ2-1. The CDR3 has 8 residues if both end residues are counted. Germline values: CDR1 DFQATT, CDR2 SNEGSKA (reference sequence). This CDR3 reads CSVRDSSL.

The chain has TRBV2 and TRBJ2-7; 8 nucleotides agree with TRBD1. The ends lost 7 bases at V and 5 bases at J; junction bases unmatched: 10. The germline CDR1 and CDR2 sequences are SNHLY and FYNNEI. This CDR3 has 14 residues. The CDR3 reads CASNPQGAMHEQYF. The CDR3 DNA follows: TGTGCCAGCAATCCCCAGGGGGCTATGCACGAGCAGTACTTC.

This clonotype was found a few times. This chain uses TRBV11-2 with TRBJ2-3; D call uncertain. The CDR3 has 14 residues. Germline V gene sequence: CDR1 SGHAT, CDR2 FQNNGV. As DNA, the CDR3 is TGTATCAGCAGCCCGTCGCTGTCGACAGATACGCAGTATTTT. Encoded protein: CISSPSLSTDTQYF.

Within the sample, this clonotype is medium-sized (0.01 to 0.1%). The chain recombines TRBV20-1 with TRBJ2-7, with a tentative D call TRBD2 (5 bases). From germline, CDR1 is DFQATT and CDR2 SNEGSKA (reference sequence). The CDR3 spans 14 residues. Trimming took 5 bases from V and 6 from J, leaving 20 bases between them. The chain's CDR3 is CSAFRSDLSGEQYF. CDR3 DNA: TGCAGTGCTTTTAGGTCGGATTTGAGCGGCGAGCAGTACTTC.

For this clonotype: One end of the junction does not line up with germline, which may come from a read error. The chain recombines TRBV11-1 with TRBJ2-3; TRBD2 matches 12 bases. The CDR3 loop spans 18 amino acids. Per germline, CDR1 SGHAT and CDR2 FQDESV (reference sequence). CDR3 nucleotides: TGTGCCAGCAACTTTGGACTAGCGGGATTAAAAGGCACAGATATGCAGTATTTT. This sequence encodes CASNFGLAGLKGTDMQYF.

About this clonotype: A read error may account for a junction end that differs from germline. The V and J genes are TRBV28 and TRBJ2-5; TRBD2 matches at 10 bases. Germline values: CDR1 MDHEN, CDR2 SYDVKM. This CDR3 spans 18 amino acids. The CDR3 nucleotides are TGTGCCAGCGGTTTCCCCACAGGGACTAGCGAGTACCAAGAGACCCAGTACTTC. Amino acids: CASGFPTGTSEYQETQYF.

For this clonotype: The conserved closing phenylalanine or tryptophan is absent in this CDR3, likely reflecting a read error. The V and J genes are TRBV12-3 or TRBV12-4 and TRBJ1-3; 9 nucleotides line up with TRBD1. The CDR3 is 16 amino acids. CDR3 sequence reads: CGSSLEGTGIGNTIYS. In DNA, the CDR3 is TGTGGCAGCAGTTTAGAAGGGACAGGGATTGGAAACACCATATATTCT.

Comments on this clonotype: The junction and the germline gene differ at one end; a read error may be behind it. This chain joins TRBV11-2 and TRBJ1-4; no reliable D call. Germline lookup yields CDR1 SGHAT and CDR2 FQNNGV. The CDR3 is 13 residues long. The CDR3: CVSSLSVTAKLFF. CDR3 DNA sequence: TGTGTCAGCAGCTTATCGGTGACGGCAAAACTGTTTTTT.

As regards this clonotype: This may stem from a read error, because a much larger clone lies one nucleotide away. This rearrangement joins TRBV11-1 to TRBJ2-7, with TRBD1 identical over 9 bases. This CDR3 region has 12 residues. CDR1 SGHAT and CDR2 FQDESV come from the germline V gene (reference sequence). The CDR3 DNA is TGTGGCAGCAGCGGACAGGGGCGCGAGCAGTACTTC. It translates to CGSSGQGREQYF.

This clonotype was recorded a few times. At one end, the junction sequence differs from germline, possibly due to a read error. This chain uses TRBV11-2 with TRBJ2-1; perhaps TRBD2 as D (7 bases). The CDR3 is made up of 12 amino acids. CDR1 and CDR2 (germline): SGHAT, FQNNGV. The CDR3 loop reads CPSSLGGDEQFF. CDR3 DNA sequence: TGTCCCAGCAGCTTAGGGGGGGACGAGCAGTTCTTC.

The chain employs TRBV6-1 and TRBJ2-2; perhaps TRBD1 as D (5 bases). The V end was cut by 9 bases, the J end by 1 base, with 18 bases between. The CDR3 loop spans 16 amino acids. Germline-derived CDR1 and CDR2 are MNHNS and SASEGT. For the CDR3, the DNA is TGTGCCAGTATACAGTTTTCGACAGTGAACACCGGGGAGCTGTTTTTT. Translation gives CASIQFSTVNTGELFF.

This clonotype was seen repeatedly, ten times or more. At one of its ends the junction is not consistent with the germline gene, which may arise from a read error. The V call is TRBV10-3, the J call TRBJ2-7, with 8 bases fitting TRBD1. The germline gives CDR1 ENHRY, CDR2 SYGVKD. The CDR3 is made up of 13 amino acids. CDR3 amino acids: CAVRDGQGDEQYF. The CDR3 region has the DNA TGTGCCGTCAGAGATGGACAGGGCGACGAGCAGTACTTC.

V usage is TRBV29-1 and J usage is TRBJ2-1, with D tentatively TRBD2 (5 bases). From germline, CDR1 is SQVTM and CDR2 ANQGSEA. The CDR3 has 15 residues. V lost 1 base, J lost 8 bases, and 18 bases lay in between. The chain's CDR3 is CSVEALLVGVDEQFF. CDR3 bases: TGCAGCGTTGAAGCTTTACTAGTGGGAGTGGATGAGCAGTTCTTC.

The chain links TRBV11-2 to TRBJ2-7, with D hard to call. Germline loops: CDR1 SGHAT, CDR2 FQNNGV. This CDR3 region has 16 residues. Trimming left V 6 bases short and J 7 bases short, with 25 bases between. The CDR3 DNA follows: TGTGCCAGCAGGCTAAGAGGACCAGCAGTCTCGGATGAGCAGTACTTC. It specifies CASRLRGPAVSDEQYF.

This clonotype was observed a single time. The J gene is TRBJ2-7, the V gene TRBV10-2; tentative D call: TRBD2 (5 bases). This CDR3 comprises 15 residues. Germline CDR1 WSHSY, CDR2 SAAADI. Trimming took 4 bases from V and 3 from J, leaving 16 bases between them. CDR3 DNA: TGCGCCAGCAGTGTACTAGAGGGAGAGTTCTACGAGCAGTACTTC. It codes for CASSVLEGEFYEQYF.